What follows are 23 T cell receptor beta chains derived from one specimen sequenced in a study of a mutant IDH1 vaccine in newly diagnosed glioma (dated by TCRdb to the early 2020s). The library was made by the immunoSEQ multiplex PCR assay. In its TCRdb copy, this immuneACCESS table keeps in-frame sequences only and misses some clones. Where compared with another copy, unresolved V genes explain less than half of these, and the others have no known cause. Across this sample there are 55,000 to 65,000 clones, with about four fifths seen only once. Of the sample, around 3.3% falls within the top ten clones. The time point label corresponds to: week 11, during vaccination. Each vaccine dose was 300 ug of a 20-mer mutant IDH1 peptide in Montanide, given subcutaneously with topical imiquimod. These receptors' targets are unknown. The starting material was PBMCs, obtained from a glioma patient whose treatment included an IDH1 peptide vaccine. The source is a man aged 25 to 40 with glioma.

The chain is built from TRBV4-3 and TRBJ2-7, with TRBD1 matching over 7 bases. CDR1 and CDR2 (germline): LGHNA, YSLEER. Trimming cost V 0 bases and J 1 base; bases outside gene matches: 15. This CDR3 region has 19 residues. The chain's CDR3 is CASSQDLLGNRGNSYEQYF. The CDR3 DNA reads as TGCGCCAGCAGCCAAGATTTACTGGGAAACAGGGGAAATTCCTACGAGCAGTACTTC.

The J gene is TRBJ1-1, the V gene TRBV7-2; TRBD1 is a possible D gene (5 bases). The ends were cut back, 4 bases at V and 0 bases at J, with 18 bases in the middle. Germline V gene sequence: CDR1 SGHTA, CDR2 FQGNSA. This CDR3 has 17 amino acids. The DNA for the CDR3 is TGTGCCAGCAGCTACCAAAACGGGGGGGGTGTGAACACTGAAGCTTTCTTT. Translation gives CASSYQNGGGVNTEAFF.

This clone has just a few counts. The V gene is TRBV5-1, the J gene TRBJ2-1, with D possibly being TRBD1 (6 bases). Germline V lookup: CDR1 SGHRS, CDR2 YFSETQ. The CDR3 has 16 amino acids. Trimming removed 5 bases from V and 6 bases from J, with 21 bases in between. CDR3 bases: TGCGCCAGCAGTCAACTACAGGGATCAATGCTCAATGAGCAGTTCTTC. Translated: CASSQLQGSMLNEQFF. The full variable domain, rest sourced from reference TRBV5-1 and TRBJ2-1, is KAGVTQTPRYLIKTRGQQVTLSCSPISGHRSVSWYQQTPGQGLQFLFEYFSETQRNKGNFPGRFSGRQFSNSRSEMNVSTLELGDSALYLCASSQLQGSMLNEQFFGPGTRLTVL.

The J gene is TRBJ1-2, the V gene TRBV2; 7 bases line up with TRBD1. This CDR3 is 13 amino acids long. V was pared by 7 bases and J by 4 bases, with 6 bases of the junction left unmatched. Per the germline V gene, CDR1 is SNHLY and CDR2 is FYNNEI. CDR3 nucleotides: TGTGCCAGCACCCCGGGACAGTCCTATGGCTACACCTTC. It codes for CASTPGQSYGYTF.

The CDR3 loop is CAWMADRGFYGYTF. The CDR3, as DNA: TGTGCCTGGATGGCGGACAGGGGATTCTATGGCTACACCTTC. V and J are TRBV30 and TRBJ1-2, with 9 positions matching TRBD1. V shed 4 bases and J 4 bases; nucleotides not matched to a gene: 7. This CDR3 region has 14 residues. Germline CDR1 reads GTSNPN; CDR2 reads SVGIG (reference sequence).

The chain couples TRBV2 to TRBJ2-7; a weak D match, TRBD1 (8 bases). The germline V and J ends were trimmed by 5 bases and 2 bases, with 16 bases remaining between them. Germline loops: CDR1 SNHLY, CDR2 FYNNEI. The CDR3 covers 15 residues. CDR3 sequence (DNA): TGTGCCAGCAGTTCTCACAGGGGGGGGCCCTACGAGCAGTACTTC. This encodes CASSSHRGGPYEQYF.

The chain uses TRBV6-6 and TRBJ1-1; 8 nucleotides line up with TRBD1. Unmatched junction bases numbered 13, after V lost 6 bases and J lost 7 bases. This CDR3 contains 15 residues. Germline V gene lookup returns CDR1 MNHNY and CDR2 SVGAGI (reference sequence). The CDR3 nucleotides are TGTGCCAGCAGCTCGGACAGGGAAGTAAATTTTGAAGCTTTCTTT. Translation: CASSSDREVNFEAFF.

The chain joins TRBV5-4 to TRBJ2-5, with 7 bases that match TRBD2. CDR1 SGHNT and CDR2 YYREEE come from the germline V gene (reference sequence). The CDR3 extends over 14 amino acids. V gave up 0 bases and J gave up 1 base; unmatched junction bases: 0. This CDR3 is CASSLGGGQETQYF. Written as DNA, the CDR3 is TGTGCCAGCAGCTTGGGCGGGGGCCAAGAGACCCAGTACTTC.

This clone appeared a single time. This chain connects TRBV9 to TRBJ2-5, with 7 bases identical to TRBD2. CDR3 length: 13 amino acids. V was clipped by 3 bases and J by 6 bases; unmatched bases: 5. Looked up from germline, CDR1 is SGDLS and CDR2 is YYNGEE. The CDR3 coding sequence is TGTGCCAGCAGCGGGGGGACTAAGAAGACCCAGTACTTC. Translating it yields CASSGGTKKTQYF.

In its sample, this clone was seen a few times. The V gene is TRBV13, the J gene TRBJ1-1; D gene ambiguous. V lost 0 bases to trimming and J lost 1 base, with 18 bases between them. From germline, CDR1 is PRHDT and CDR2 FYEKMQ (reference sequence). This CDR3 contains 18 residues. The CDR3 DNA reads TGTGCCAGCAGCTTAGGATGGCGGGTCAGAAGGGAGAACACTGAAGCTTTCTTT. This encodes CASSLGWRVRRENTEAFF.

V gene TRBV7-2 combines with J gene TRBJ2-6; TRBD1 matches at 8 bases. This CDR3 has 13 amino acids. The germline CDR1 and CDR2 sequences are SGHTA and FQGNSA. CDR3 bases: TGTGGGACAGGGCCCTCTGGGGCCAACGTCCTGACTTTC. It is translated as CGTGPSGANVLTF.

The chain combines TRBV10-3 with TRBJ2-3, with 8 bases matching TRBD1. Germline V gene lookup returns CDR1 ENHRY and CDR2 SYGVKD. This CDR3 spans 15 amino acids. The junction had 5 bases not matched to a gene; V was cut back by 6 bases and J by 0 bases. CDR3 residues: CAIRRDRPSTDTQYF. The CDR3 coding sequence is TGTGCCATCAGACGGGACAGGCCAAGCACAGATACGCAGTATTTT.

V usage is TRBV7-3 and J usage is TRBJ2-3, with D possibly being TRBD1 (6 bases). The CDR3 loop spans 17 amino acids. Looked up from germline, CDR1 is SGHTA and CDR2 is FQGTGA. The V end lost 10 bases, the J end lost 2 bases, and 25 bases lay between the germline ends. In nucleotides, the CDR3 is TGTGCCACCCCACTCTTTCCGGGACATAAGATCACAGATACGCAGTATTTT. Amino acids: CATPLFPGHKITDTQYF.

The DNA for the CDR3 is TGCAGCGTTACCGGGACAGACAAGTACGAGCAGTACTTC. This sequence encodes CSVTGTDKYEQYF. The genes are TRBV29-1 and TRBJ2-5; 7 bases match TRBD1. The tail of the sequence fits TRBJ2-7 better, so the J call may be wrong. Germline CDR1 SQVTM, CDR2 ANQGSEA. CDR3 length: 13 amino acids.

The CDR3 here is CASSRLAGVAGELFF. The CDR3 DNA sequence: TGTGCCAGTAGTAGACTAGCGGGAGTGGCCGGGGAGCTGTTTTTT. The V and J genes are TRBV19 and TRBJ2-2; 12 nucleotides match TRBD2. The V and J ends lost 4 bases and 6 bases, in that order; junction bases with no gene match: 3. Looked up from germline, CDR1 is LNHDA and CDR2 is SQIVND (reference sequence). The CDR3 sequence is 15 residues long. The whole variable domain, filled in from reference TRBV19 and TRBJ2-2, reads DGGITQSPKYLFRKEGQNVTLSCEQNLNHDAMYWYRQDPGQGLRLIYYSQIVNDFQKGDIAEGYSVSREKKESFPLTVTSAQKNPTAFYLCASSRLAGVAGELFFGEGSRLTVL.

V is TRBV2 and J is TRBJ2-7, with 8 bases that match TRBD2. V lost 7 bases to trimming and J lost 3 bases; unmatched junction nucleotides: 5. This CDR3 has 13 residues. CDR1 and CDR2 (germline): SNHLY, FYNNEI. CDR3 sequence reads: CASNTAGDYEQYF. The CDR3 DNA follows: TGTGCCAGCAACACAGCGGGAGACTACGAGCAGTACTTC.

The J gene is TRBJ2-1, the V gene TRBV15, with TRBD2 matching 7 bases. Trimming cost V 3 bases and J 8 bases; bases outside gene matches: 4. The CDR3 runs 13 residues. Germline V lookup: CDR1 LNHNV, CDR2 YYDKDF (reference sequence). CDR3 region: CATSRGGSDEQFF. CDR3 coding DNA: TGTGCCACCAGCAGGGGGGGGAGCGATGAGCAGTTCTTC.

This chain connects TRBV9 to TRBJ2-1; D is possibly TRBD1 (5 bases). Germline V gene sequence: CDR1 SGDLS, CDR2 YYNGEE. The CDR3 totals 15 residues. V lost 0 bases and J lost 2, with 9 bases in between. The DNA for the CDR3 is TGTGCCAGCAGCGTAGGGCAGGGCCCCTACAATGAGCAGTTCTTC. Translated, it gives CASSVGQGPYNEQFF.

This chain links TRBV5-5 with TRBJ2-7; D uncertain. The CDR3 is 18 amino acids. V lost 0 bases to trimming and J lost 1 base, with 20 bases between them. Germline CDR1 SGHKS, CDR2 YYEKEE (reference sequence). In DNA form, the CDR3 reads TGTGCCAGCAGCTTGGGACGTATACACACTTCCTTATCCTACGAGCAGTACTTC. Translated, it gives CASSLGRIHTSLSYEQYF.

The chain combines TRBV6-1 with TRBJ2-7; D tentatively reads TRBD1 or TRBD2 (5 bases each). The CDR3 totals 15 residues. Germline V gene lookup returns CDR1 MNHNS and CDR2 SASEGT. V lost 2 bases, J lost 2 bases, and 13 bases lay in between. The CDR3, as DNA: TGTGCCAGCAGTGAAAGGGCAGGGAGTGCCTACGAGCAGTACTTC. This codes for CASSERAGSAYEQYF.

The chain couples TRBV6-1 to TRBJ2-2, with D possibly matching TRBD2 (6 bases). V lost 7 bases and J 3 bases, leaving 12 bases between the germline ends. The CDR3 runs to 14 residues. CDR1 is MNHNS, CDR2 SASEGT, per germline. The CDR3 sequence is CASNDGDYTGELFF. The CDR3 DNA reads as TGTGCCAGCAATGACGGGGACTACACCGGGGAGCTGTTTTTT.

The CDR3 is CASSSQITGELFF. DNA for the CDR3: TGTGCCAGCAGCTCGCAGATCACCGGGGAGCTGTTTTTT. This chain links TRBV5-4 with TRBJ2-2; D is ambiguous. The CDR3 contains 13 residues. With 3 bases removed from V and 4 bases from J, the gap between germline ends came to 7 bases. Per germline, CDR1 SGHNT and CDR2 YYREEE (reference sequence).

The chain uses TRBV5-5 and TRBJ2-7, with D unresolved. V was clipped by 0 bases and J by 1 base, with 5 bases between them. The length of the CDR3 is 13 residues. Per the germline V gene, CDR1 is SGHKS and CDR2 is YYEKEE (reference sequence). The CDR3 loop is CASSLDGSYEQYF. CDR3 in DNA: TGTGCCAGCAGCTTGGACGGTTCCTACGAGCAGTACTTC.